Each of the 20 T cell receptor beta chains below was sequenced from the same sample in a study of blood T cell repertoires in COVID-19 (dated by TCRdb to 2020 to 2022). Library preparation employed the immunoSEQ multiplex PCR assay. Entries here come from immuneACCESS through TCRdb and include only in-frame sequences with V and J called. Some clones fail to appear in such tables; in the studies checked, an unresolved V gene covers under half of the shortfall, and the cause of the remainder is unknown. This sample gives hundreds of thousands of clones in total; roughly 87% of them show up just once. Of the sample, about 6% is held by the ten largest clones. Sequenced: PBMCs or T cells enriched from blood (not recorded which). The receptors shown here come from a woman in her 40s who had recovered from COVID-19.

The CDR3 region has the DNA TGTGCCAGCAGCCCCGAGGGGAACACTGAAGCTTTCTTT. It translates to CASSPEGNTEAFF. The V and J genes are TRBV9 and TRBJ1-1; D unclear. Germline CDR1 SGDLS, CDR2 YYNGEE. V lost 4 bases, J lost 1 base, and 8 bases lay in between. CDR3 length: 13 amino acids.

The chain carries TRBV27 and TRBJ1-5, with unresolved D. The germline V gene encodes CDR1 MNHEY and CDR2 SMNVEV (reference sequence). CDR3 length: 14 amino acids. Trimming cost V 4 bases and J 2 bases, with 9 bases left between them. The CDR3 bases are TGTGCCAGCAGTTATCGGGGAGGCAATCAGCCCCAGCATTTT. Protein sequence: CASSYRGGNQPQHF.

This sequence joins TRBV30 and TRBJ2-5; maybe TRBD2 (6 bases). Germline V gives CDR1 GTSNPN, CDR2 SVGIG (reference sequence). The CDR3 covers 15 residues. V lost 0 bases and J lost 4, with 15 bases in between. The CDR3 loop reads CAWSVWGKAGETQYF. The CDR3 bases are TGTGCCTGGAGTGTGTGGGGTAAAGCGGGAGAGACCCAGTACTTC.

The V and J genes are TRBV28 and TRBJ2-5; 7 bases agree with TRBD2. The CDR3 has 12 residues. Trimming took 2 bases from V and 9 from J; bases not matched to a gene: 3. Germline V gene sequence: CDR1 MDHEN, CDR2 SYDVKM. The DNA for the CDR3 is TGTGCCAGCAGTTTAAGGCGGGAGTCCCAGTACTTC. It translates to CASSLRRESQYF.

The chain is built from TRBV7-6 and TRBJ2-1; D uncertain. This CDR3 spans 14 amino acids. Deletions cut 2 bases from V and 5 bases from J, with 10 bases between. Germline values: CDR1 SGHVS, CDR2 FNYEAQ. In DNA, the CDR3 is TGTGCCAGCAGCTTACCCGCCGGTGACAATGAGCAGTTCTTC. Translated: CASSLPAGDNEQFF.

This rearrangement joins TRBV2 to TRBJ1-4; 7 bases map to TRBD1. From germline, CDR1 is SNHLY and CDR2 FYNNEI. The CDR3 contains 17 residues. With V trimmed by 8 bases and J by 3 bases, 15 bases remained unmatched. The CDR3 nucleotides read TGTGCCAGCGGGAGAGGCGTTACAGGGGTCGCTAATGAAAAACTGTTTTTT. It translates to CASGRGVTGVANEKLFF.

The gene calls are TRBV29-1 and TRBJ1-2; TRBD1 matches 7 bases. CDR1 and CDR2 (germline): SQVTM, ANQGSEA. Losses at the gene ends were 6 bases for V and 8 bases for J; bases not matched to a gene: 18. The CDR3 totals 15 residues. The CDR3 reads CSVPGQNTQSSGYTF. The DNA for the CDR3 is TGCAGCGTACCGGGACAGAACACTCAAAGCTCCGGCTACACCTTC.

This chain joins TRBV19 and TRBJ1-4, with TRBD1 identical over 9 bases. From germline, CDR1 is LNHDA and CDR2 SQIVND (reference sequence). V trimming: 5 bases; J trimming: 7 bases; junction bases outside the gene matches: 5. This CDR3 has 14 amino acids. In DNA, the CDR3 is TGTGCCAGTAGTTCACAGGGGGCAGGTGAAAAACTGTTTTTT. Protein product: CASSSQGAGEKLFF.

The J gene is TRBJ2-7, the V gene TRBV27, with 8 bases matching TRBD2. J was trimmed by 5 bases and V by 8 bases; bases with no gene match: 11. CDR3 size: 14 residues. Germline CDR1 reads MNHEY; CDR2 reads SMNVEV (reference sequence). The CDR3 region has the DNA TGTGCCAGCGGAGGGGGACTAGGGGTTGACGAGCAGTACTTC. Protein: CASGGGLGVDEQYF.

V gene TRBV5-1 combines with J gene TRBJ1-4; TRBD1 agrees at 8 bases. CDR3 length: 16 amino acids. Germline values: CDR1 SGHRS, CDR2 YFSETQ. V lost 1 base and J lost 2; bases outside the gene matches: 4. The CDR3 sequence is CASSLPQGVTNEKLFF. CDR3 bases: TGCGCCAGCAGCTTGCCACAGGGGGTGACTAATGAAAAACTGTTTTTT.

The V and J genes are TRBV3-1 (or the pseudogene TRBV3-2) and TRBJ1-3; D gene unclear. V lost 3 bases and J lost 3, with 6 bases in between. Germline loops: CDR1 LGHDT, CDR2 YNNKEL (reference sequence). This CDR3 has 13 amino acids. For the CDR3, the DNA is TGTGCCAGCAGCCACGGGATTGGAAACACCATATATTTT. This encodes CASSHGIGNTIYF.

The chain employs TRBV28 and TRBJ1-5; 7 positions agree with TRBD1. Germline V gene sequence: CDR1 MDHEN, CDR2 SYDVKM. V gave up 6 bases and J gave up 6 bases; unmatched junction bases: 2. This CDR3 contains 12 residues. For the CDR3, the DNA is TGTGCCAGCAGACCAGGGGGTCAGCCCCAGCATTTT. Translating it yields CASRPGGQPQHF.

For this clone: The junction does not match germline at one end; this may be a read error. CDR3 nucleotides: TGTGCCAGCAGGGAAGGGTCGGGAGAGCAGCCCCAGCATTTT. Protein product: CASREGSGEQPQHF. The chain uses TRBV6-1 and TRBJ1-5; D remains ambiguous. From germline, CDR1 is MNHNS and CDR2 SASEGT. The CDR3 extends over 14 amino acids.

The chain recombines TRBV7-2 with TRBJ2-3, with 11 bases identical to TRBD2. CDR1 SGHTA and CDR2 FQGNSA come from the germline V gene. Trimming cost V 5 bases and J 3 bases; bases outside gene matches: 7. The CDR3 has 16 amino acids. The DNA of the CDR3 is TGTGCCAGCAGCCACGGACTAGCGGGTAGTACAGATACGCAGTATTTT. It encodes CASSHGLAGSTDTQYF.

This chain links TRBV4-2 with TRBJ2-6, with D tentatively TRBD1 (5 bases). The germline V gene encodes CDR1 LGHNA and CDR2 YNFKEQ. Trimming took off 1 base at V and 1 base at J, with 8 bases between the two ends. The CDR3 loop spans 16 amino acids. CDR3 bases: TGTGCCAGCAGCCAAGCGTCAGGGTCTGGGGCCAACGTCCTGACTTTC. It yields the protein CASSQASGSGANVLTF.

This chain uses TRBV7-2 with TRBJ2-7; 10 nucleotides agree with TRBD1. Germline V gene lookup returns CDR1 SGHTA and CDR2 FQGNSA. With 6 bases clipped from V and 5 bases from J, the junction kept 13 bases outside the gene matches. The CDR3 consists of 16 residues. The CDR3 sequence is CASRSDGTGATNEQYF. CDR3 nucleotide sequence: TGTGCCAGCAGAAGCGACGGGACAGGGGCGACCAACGAGCAGTACTTC.

The genes are TRBV6-5 and TRBJ1-3; D unclear. The germline V and J ends were trimmed by 6 bases and 0 bases, with 12 bases remaining between them. Germline V gives CDR1 MNHEY, CDR2 SVGAGI. The CDR3 covers 15 residues. The CDR3 loop reads CASSPTGSSGNTIYF. The CDR3 region has the DNA TGTGCCAGCAGCCCGACGGGAAGCTCTGGAAACACCATATATTTT.

The chain links TRBV21-1 to TRBJ2-7; the tabulated D call, TRBD2, remains unverified against the DNA. TRBV21-1 is listed as a pseudogene. This CDR3 is 19 amino acids long. CDR3 DNA sequence: TGTGCCAGCAGCGGTTGGACTAGCGGGAGGGCCTTTGCGTTTTACGAGCAGTACTTC. Amino acids: CASSGWTSGRAFAFYEQYF.

This chain joins TRBV27 and TRBJ2-3; D gene unclear. V was clipped by 4 bases and J by 0 bases, with 11 bases between them. CDR3 size: 15 residues. Germline assignment: CDR1 MNHEY and CDR2 SMNVEV (reference sequence). The CDR3 DNA reads as TGTGCCAGCAGTTCGCTGAGGATTAGCACAGATACGCAGTATTTT. Residues: CASSSLRISTDTQYF.

The chain uses TRBV6-5 and TRBJ2-1, with 10 bases that match TRBD2. The CDR3 totals 15 residues. Trimming removed 6 bases from V and 8 bases from J; junction bases left unmatched: 10. Germline V gives CDR1 MNHEY, CDR2 SVGAGI. Written as DNA, the CDR3 is TGTGCCAGCAGCATGCAGCGGGAGGGCCTGGATGAGCAGTTCTTC. Protein: CASSMQREGLDEQFF.